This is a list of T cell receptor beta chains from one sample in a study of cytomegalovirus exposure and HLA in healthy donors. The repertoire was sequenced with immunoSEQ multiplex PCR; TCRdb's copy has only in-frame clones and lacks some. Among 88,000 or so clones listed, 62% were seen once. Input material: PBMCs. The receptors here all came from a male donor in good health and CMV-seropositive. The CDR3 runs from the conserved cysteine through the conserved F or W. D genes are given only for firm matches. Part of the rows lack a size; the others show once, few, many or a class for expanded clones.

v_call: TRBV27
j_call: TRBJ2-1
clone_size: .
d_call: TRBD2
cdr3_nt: TGTGCCAGCAGTCCCTTCGCTAGCGGGAAGGAAAATGAGCAGTTCTTC
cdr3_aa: CASSPFASGKENEQFF

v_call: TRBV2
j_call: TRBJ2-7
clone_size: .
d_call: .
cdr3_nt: TGTGCCAGCAGTGTTGGTTTTGGGACTGGGACCTACGAGCAGTACTTC
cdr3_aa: CASSVGFGTGTYEQYF

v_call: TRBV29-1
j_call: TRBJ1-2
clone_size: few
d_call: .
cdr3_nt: TGCAGCGTTGAGCCCCCAGGGGATGGTGGCTACACCTTC
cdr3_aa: CSVEPPGDGGYTF

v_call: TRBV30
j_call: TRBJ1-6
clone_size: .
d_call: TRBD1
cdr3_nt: TGTGCCTGGAGGGCGGGACAGGGGTTAACCTCCTATAATTCACCCCTCCACTTT
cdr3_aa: CAWRAGQGLTSYNSPLHF

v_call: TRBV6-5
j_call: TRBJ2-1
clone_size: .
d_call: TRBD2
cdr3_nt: TGTGCCAGCAGTTACTCGGGAGGGAGCTCCTACAATGAGCAGTTCTTC
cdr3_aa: CASSYSGGSSYNEQFF

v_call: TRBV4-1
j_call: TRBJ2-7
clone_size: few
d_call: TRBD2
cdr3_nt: TGCGCCAGCAGCCAACTAGCGGGTATTTCCTCCTACGAGCAGTACTTC
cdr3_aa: CASSQLAGISSYEQYF

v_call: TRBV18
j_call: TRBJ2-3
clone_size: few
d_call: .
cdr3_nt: TGTGCCAGCTCACAGGACTCCACAGATACGCAGTATTTT
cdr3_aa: CASSQDSTDTQYF

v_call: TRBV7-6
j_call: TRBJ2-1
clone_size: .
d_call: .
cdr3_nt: TGTGCCAGCAGCTCCCCAAGGGCCCGGGGCAATGAGCAGTTCTTC
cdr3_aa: CASSSPRARGNEQFF

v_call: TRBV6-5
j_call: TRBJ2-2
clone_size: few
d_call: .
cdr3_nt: TGTGCCAGCAGACAGACAGCTAATCCCGGGGAGCTGTTTTTT
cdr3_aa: CASRQTANPGELFF

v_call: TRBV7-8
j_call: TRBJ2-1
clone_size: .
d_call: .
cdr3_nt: TGTGCCAGCAGCCCCACACTCCCTAGCAATGAGCAGTTCTTC
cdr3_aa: CASSPTLPSNEQFF

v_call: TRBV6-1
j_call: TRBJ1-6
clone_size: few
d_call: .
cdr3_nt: TGTGCCAGCATCACAGACCGTGGATATAATTCACCCCTCCACTTT
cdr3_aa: CASITDRGYNSPLHF

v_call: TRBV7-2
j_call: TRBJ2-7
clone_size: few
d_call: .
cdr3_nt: TGTGCCAGCAGCTTAGGGGCGGGTCCCTACGAGCAGTACTTC
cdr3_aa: CASSLGAGPYEQYF

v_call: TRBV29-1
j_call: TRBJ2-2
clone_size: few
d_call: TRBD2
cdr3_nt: TGCAGCGTTTGGCGGGGGGGCGAGAGCGGGGAGCTGTTTTTT
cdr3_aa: CSVWRGGESGELFF

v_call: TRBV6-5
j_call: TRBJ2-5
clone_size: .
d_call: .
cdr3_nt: TGTGCCAGCAGTTACGGGGCAGGTCTCCAAGAGACCCAGTACTTC
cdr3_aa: CASSYGAGLQETQYF

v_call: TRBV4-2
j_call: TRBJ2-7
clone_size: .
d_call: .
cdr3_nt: TGTGCCAGCAGCCAAACCGGGACTTCGAAGCAAGAGCAGTACTTC
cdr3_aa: CASSQTGTSKQEQYF

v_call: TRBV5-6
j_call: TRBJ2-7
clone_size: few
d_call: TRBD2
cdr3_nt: TGTGCCAGCAGCTTGGGCGGGAGGGCCGGGTACGAGCAGTACTTC
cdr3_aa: CASSLGGRAGYEQYF

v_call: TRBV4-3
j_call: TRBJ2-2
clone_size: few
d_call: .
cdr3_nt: TGCGCCAGCAGCCAAGCAGGGTACACCGGGGAGCTGTTTTTT
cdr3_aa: CASSQAGYTGELFF

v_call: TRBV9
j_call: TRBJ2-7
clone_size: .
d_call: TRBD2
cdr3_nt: TGTGCCAGCAGTCCCCGCGGGGAGCGGGAGGCGGAGCAGTACTTC
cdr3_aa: CASSPRGEREAEQYF

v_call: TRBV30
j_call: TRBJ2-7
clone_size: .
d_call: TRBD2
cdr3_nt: TGTGCCTGGAGTGCAGAACTAGCGGGGGCAGGCGAGCAGTACTTC
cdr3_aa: CAWSAELAGAGEQYF

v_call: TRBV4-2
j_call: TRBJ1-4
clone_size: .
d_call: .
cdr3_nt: TGTGCCAGCAGCCAAGAGTTGGGAGGGTTACTTGGGGAAAAACTGTTTTTT
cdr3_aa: CASSQELGGLLGEKLFF

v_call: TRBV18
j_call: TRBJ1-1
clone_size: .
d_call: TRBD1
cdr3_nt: TGTGCCAGCTCACCACCGACAGGGGCAGGGACTGAAGCTTTCTTT
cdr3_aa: CASSPPTGAGTEAFF

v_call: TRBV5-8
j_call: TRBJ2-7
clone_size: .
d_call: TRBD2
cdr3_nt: TGTGCCAGCAGCTGGGGGACTAGCGGGTATTTATCCTACGAGCAGTACTTC
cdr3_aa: CASSWGTSGYLSYEQYF

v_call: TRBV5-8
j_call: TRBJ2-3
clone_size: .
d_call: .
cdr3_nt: TGTGCCAGCAGCAGAGCGGTCGGGACAGATACGCAGTATTTT
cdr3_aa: CASSRAVGTDTQYF

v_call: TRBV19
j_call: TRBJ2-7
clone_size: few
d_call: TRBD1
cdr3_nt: TGTGCCAGTAGTATACCTGGACAGGGCTACGAGCAGTACTTC
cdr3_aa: CASSIPGQGYEQYF

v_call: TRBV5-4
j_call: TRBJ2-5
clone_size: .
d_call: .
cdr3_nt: TGTGCCAGCAGCCGGTCGGCGGGTAACCAAGAGACCCAGTACTTC
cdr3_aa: CASSRSAGNQETQYF

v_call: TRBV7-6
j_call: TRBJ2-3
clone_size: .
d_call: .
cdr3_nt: TGTGCCAGCAGCTTACCTAGAATTACAGATACGCAGTATTTT
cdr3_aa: CASSLPRITDTQYF

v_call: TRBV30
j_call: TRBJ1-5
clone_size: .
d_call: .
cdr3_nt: TGTGCCTGGAGTTTTGAGGGGGGGCAGCCCCAGCATTTT
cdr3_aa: CAWSFEGGQPQHF

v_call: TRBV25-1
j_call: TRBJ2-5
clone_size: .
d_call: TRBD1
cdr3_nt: TGTGCCAGCCTTCTACCCATCATCGGACAGGTGCAAGAGACCCAGTACTTC
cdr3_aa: CASLLPIIGQVQETQYF

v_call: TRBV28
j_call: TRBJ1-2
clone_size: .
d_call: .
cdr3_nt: TGTGCCAGCAGCCCCCCTGGCCCGGGTGGCTACACCTTC
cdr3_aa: CASSPPGPGGYTF

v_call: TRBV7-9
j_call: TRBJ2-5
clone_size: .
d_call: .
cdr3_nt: TGTGCCAGCAGGCCGGGGTGGGCAGAAGAGACCCAGTACTTC
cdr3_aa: CASRPGWAEETQYF

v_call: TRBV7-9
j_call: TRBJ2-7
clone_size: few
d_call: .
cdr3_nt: TGTGCCAGCAGCTTAGGGAACAGCAACGAGCAGTACTTC
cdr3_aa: CASSLGNSNEQYF

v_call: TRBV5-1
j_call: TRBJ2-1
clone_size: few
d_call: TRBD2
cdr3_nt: TGCGCCAGCAGCTTGGATCCGGGGACTAGCGTTCCTTCCTACAATGAGCAGTTCTTC
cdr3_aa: CASSLDPGTSVPSYNEQFF

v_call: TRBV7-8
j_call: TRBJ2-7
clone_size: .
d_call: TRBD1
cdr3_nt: TGTGCCAGCAGCTTCGGGCAGGGGGTCTACGAGCAGTACTTC
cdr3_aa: CASSFGQGVYEQYF

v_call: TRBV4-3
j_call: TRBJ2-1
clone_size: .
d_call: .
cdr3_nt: TGCGCCAGCAGCCAAGAAAAAGCGGGCCCCAATGAGCAGTTCTTC
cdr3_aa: CASSQEKAGPNEQFF

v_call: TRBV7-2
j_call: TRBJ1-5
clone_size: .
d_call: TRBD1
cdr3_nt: TGTGCTAGCACAAAGACAGGGACCGTCAATCAGCCCCAGCATTTT
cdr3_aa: CASTKTGTVNQPQHF